The T cell receptor beta chain described here comes from a study of diagnostic markers for celiac disease (dated by TCRdb to the early 2020s). From cysteine to phenylalanine, the CDR3 is 14 amino acids long. The record lacks a DNA sequence. The CDR1 and CDR2 encoded by the germline V gene are SGHTA and FQGNSA. As for this clonotype: Which antigen it targets is not known.

TCRdb shows the sequencer as Illumina MiSeq. TCRdb reprocessed the reads into one record per CDR3 protein sequence, lacking DNA. The sample table on file contains 2,000 or so distinct CDR3 sequences. The ten top clones hold 15% to 20% of the sample. The TCR sequence derives from a human donor. This table probably holds off-target reads from a library built for another chain. Recombination connected TRBV7-2 to TRBJ2-7; the D call of TRBD1 rests on TCRdb alone, since no DNA is present to check it. The sequenced sample was either unsorted cells or a sorted T cell fraction (not recorded which). CDR3 sequence: CASVRDRDAYEQYF.